Presented here are 22 T cell receptor beta chains from one specimen sequenced in a study of quantifying T cell responses using KT2 cells. Study context: RNA was reverse transcribed with TCR alpha and beta constant-region primers.

An oligo carrying a UMI was ligated to the cDNA 3' end. First-round PCR used three to four cycles and beta primers RC1.1 and RC1.2 covering TRBC1 and TRBC2. TCRdb re-called the UMI-ligation and nested PCR reads with MiXCR, one entry per CDR3 protein. The top ten hold approximately 45% of the sample, which has about 41,000 distinct CDR3 sequences, approximately 15% seen once. Sequencing was performed on PBMCs spiked with cells of the T cell clone KT2. These receptors originate from a human donor.

The chain combines TRBV5-1 with TRBJ2-4, with 8 bases lining up with TRBD1. Germline-derived CDR1 and CDR2 are SGHRS and YFSETQ. Trimming took 1 base from V and 0 from J; bases not matched to a gene: 9. The CDR3 consists of 18 residues. CDR3 sequence (DNA): TGCGCCAGCAGCTTGTTAGTGCCAGGACAGGGAGCCAAAAACATTCAGTACTTC. This encodes CASSLLVPGQGAKNIQYF.

The genes are TRBV27 and TRBJ2-5; possible D gene TRBD2, 6 bases. CDR3 length equals 13 residues. The germline V gene encodes CDR1 MNHEY and CDR2 SMNVEV (reference sequence). The V gene lost 3 bases and the J gene lost 5 bases, with 10 bases spanning the gap. CDR3 DNA: TGTGCCAGCAGTTTTGGGGGGATTGAGACCCAGTACTTC. Amino acid sequence: CASSFGGIETQYF.

This clonotype was picked up a small number of times. The CDR3 DNA reads as TGTGCCAGCAGCTCCGCGGGGACTAGCGGCCGCTCCTACGAGCAGTACTTC. This encodes CASSSAGTSGRSYEQYF. The gene calls are TRBV4-2 and TRBJ2-7; 11 nucleotides align to TRBD2. This CDR3 spans 17 amino acids. The trim removed 5 bases at V and 0 bases at J, leaving 9 bases unmatched. Germline V gene sequence: CDR1 LGHNA, CDR2 YNFKEQ.

This clonotype has a handful of counts. The chain links TRBV2 to TRBJ1-5; D gene uncertain. CDR1 is SNHLY, CDR2 FYNNEI, per germline. The CDR3 loop spans 15 amino acids. The ends were cut back, 2 bases at V and 1 base at J, with 9 bases in the middle. CDR3 nucleotides: TGTGCCAGCAGTGAAATTAGGGTCAGCAATCAGCCCCAGCATTTT. As protein: CASSEIRVSNQPQHF.

This clonotype appeared a few times. The chain links TRBV6-2 or TRBV6-3 to TRBJ1-5; D uncertain. V lost 5 bases, J lost 12 bases, and 14 bases lay in between. This CDR3 region has 12 residues. Germline-derived CDR1 and CDR2 are MNHEY and SVGEGT. The CDR3 DNA reads as TGTGCCAGCAGTACCGTCCTTACCAGCCAGCATTTT. Translated, it gives CASSTVLTSQHF.

This clonotype was found many times. V usage is TRBV18 and J usage is TRBJ2-1; 13 bases line up with TRBD2. The CDR3 spans 15 residues. CDR1 is KGHSH and CDR2 is LQKENI in the germline V gene. V shed 3 bases, J shed 7 bases, and the junction held 3 bases outside the gene matches. CDR3 nucleotide sequence: TGTGCCAGCTCACCCGGACTAGCGGGAGTTAATGAGCAGTTCTTC. As protein: CASSPGLAGVNEQFF.

This clonotype was observed many times. V gene TRBV29-1 combines with J gene TRBJ1-1, with 9 bases identical to TRBD1. The CDR3 sequence is 13 residues long. Germline V gene sequence: CDR1 SQVTM, CDR2 ANQGSEA. Trimming at V came to 4 bases and at J to 4 bases, leaving 4 bases not matched to a gene. CDR3 protein: CSVGQGVGTEAFF. Here the CDR3 DNA reads TGCAGCGTTGGACAGGGGGTAGGCACTGAAGCTTTCTTT.

The chain joins TRBV6-5 to TRBJ1-3, with unresolved D. This CDR3 region has 16 residues. Germline V lookup: CDR1 MNHEY, CDR2 SVGAGI. V lost 2 bases, J lost 0 bases, and 11 bases lay in between. Here the CDR3 reads CASSYPQAASGNTIYF. CDR3 DNA sequence: TGTGCCAGCAGTTACCCCCAGGCGGCCTCTGGAAACACCATATATTTT.

This clonotype occurred many times. The genes are TRBV6-5 and TRBJ2-1; perhaps TRBD1 as D (7 bases). The CDR3 extends over 14 amino acids. V was pared by 9 bases and J by 1 base, with 13 bases between. The germline V gene encodes CDR1 MNHEY and CDR2 SVGAGI. In DNA, the CDR3 is TGTGCCAGTCGGGGGACAGCTTCCTACAATGAGCAGTTCTTC. As protein: CASRGTASYNEQFF.

The V and J genes are TRBV21-1 and TRBJ1-1; the D call in the table, TRBD1, was not verified against the DNA. TRBV21-1 represents a pseudogene. The CDR3 is made up of 13 amino acids. CDR3 loop: CASAPGRNPEAFF. CDR3 in DNA: TGTGCCAGCGCCCCAGGGAGGAACCCTGAAGCTTTCTTT.

In its sample, this clonotype was seen a few times. The chain uses TRBV12-3 or TRBV12-4 and TRBJ2-5; tentatively, D is TRBD2 (5 bases). Between the trimmed V and J ends, which lost 6 bases and 2 bases, there was a span of 10 bases. This CDR3 spans 13 amino acids. CDR3 protein: CASSPTSQETQYF. For the CDR3, the DNA is TGTGCCAGCAGCCCCACTAGTCAAGAGACCCAGTACTTC.

The CDR3 spells CSARVLAGDDNEQFF. CDR3 nucleotide sequence: TGCAGTGCTAGAGTTCTCGCGGGAGATGACAATGAGCAGTTCTTC. V gene TRBV20-1 combines with J gene TRBJ2-1; 7 bases are a match to TRBD2. Germline V gene lookup returns CDR1 DFQATT and CDR2 SNEGSKA (reference sequence). The V gene end was trimmed by 1 base and the J gene end by 5 bases; junction bases not matched to a gene: 8. The CDR3 consists of 15 residues.

The J gene is TRBJ2-1, the V gene TRBV4-2; 7 positions match TRBD2. V lost 3 bases to trimming and J lost 6 bases; unmatched junction nucleotides: 8. The CDR3 runs to 15 residues. Germline V gives CDR1 LGHNA, CDR2 YNFKEQ. CDR3 DNA sequence: TGTGCCAGCAGCCAGGGGCGGGAGCACGTCAATGAGCAGTTCTTC. It specifies CASSQGREHVNEQFF.

This clonotype was observed a handful of times. V and J are TRBV18 and TRBJ1-2, with D maybe TRBD1 (5 bases). This CDR3 comprises 13 residues. Trimming took off 3 bases at V and 4 bases at J, with 9 bases between the two ends. The germline V gene encodes CDR1 KGHSH and CDR2 LQKENI. For the CDR3, the DNA is TGTGCCAGCTCACCGGACACCCTCTATGGCTACACCTTC. This codes for CASSPDTLYGYTF. The entire variable domain, with the rest obtained from reference TRBV18 and TRBJ1-2, is as follows: NAGVMQNPRHLVRRRGQEARLRCSPMKGHSHVYWYRQLPEEGLKFMVYLQKENIIDESGMPKERFSAEFPKEGPSILRIQQVVRGDSAAYFCASSPDTLYGYTFGSGTRLTVV.

This chain connects TRBV3-1 to TRBJ2-1, with 9 bases fitting TRBD2. Germline CDR1 is LGHDT and CDR2 is YNNKEL (reference sequence). The CDR3 runs to 15 residues. V lost 0 bases and J lost 8; bases outside the gene matches: 5. CDR3 bases: TGTGCCAGCAGCCAAGAAAGCGGGGGGCTCCATGAGCAGTTCTTC. Its protein is CASSQESGGLHEQFF.

V is TRBV6-2 or TRBV6-3 and J is TRBJ2-2; TRBD1 might be the D (5 bases). V shed 2 bases and J shed 4 bases, with 17 bases lying between them. This CDR3 is 17 amino acids long. Germline V CDR1 and CDR2: MNHEY, SVGEGT. CDR3 sequence: CASSYLLGQKSTGELFF. DNA for the CDR3: TGTGCCAGCAGTTACCTCCTGGGGCAGAAAAGCACCGGGGAGCTGTTTTTT.

As concerns this clonotype: Its ends do not fully match the called genes, so a read error is possible. This chain connects TRBV7-9 to TRBJ2-1; 9 bases align to TRBD2. The CDR3 covers 14 residues. CDR1 SEHNR and CDR2 FQNEAQ come from the germline V gene (reference sequence). CDR3 nucleotides: TGTGCCAGCAGCTTAGGTCTAGCGGGAAGTGAGAAGTTCTTC. It specifies CASSLGLAGSEKFF.

V usage is TRBV23-1 and J usage is TRBJ2-3; 10 bases are a match to TRBD2. TRBV23-1 is sorted into the ORF group, with uncertain function. The CDR3 has 17 amino acids. Trimming took 0 bases from V and 1 from J; bases not matched to a gene: 4. The CDR3 spells CASSQSPTSGGTDTQYF. The CDR3 nucleotides are TGCGCCAGCAGTCAATCTCCCACTAGCGGGGGCACAGATACGCAGTATTTT.

Only a few counts were recorded for this clonotype. This rearrangement joins TRBV7-2 to TRBJ2-1; D unclear. Per germline, CDR1 SGHTA and CDR2 FQGNSA. V lost 1 base, J lost 8 bases, and 12 bases lay in between. This CDR3 spans 14 amino acids. The CDR3 coding sequence is TGTGCCAGCAGCTTAGAAGTGGGTGTCGATGAGCAGTTCTTC. Translation gives CASSLEVGVDEQFF. Full variable domain (missing parts from reference TRBV7-2 and TRBJ2-1): GAGVSQSPSNKVTEKGKDVELRCDPISGHTALYWYRQSLGQGLEFLIYFQGNSAPDKSGLPSDRFSAERTGGSVSTLTIQRTQQEDSAVYLCASSLEVGVDEQFFGPGTRLTVL.

With respect to this clonotype: Since a much larger clone is just one base distant, this may be a read error. Here the CDR3 omits its conserved ending phenylalanine or tryptophan, so a read error is the likely source. The J gene is TRBJ1-2, the V gene TRBV12-3 or TRBV12-4, with no clear D. The CDR3 totals 13 residues. Trimming took 3 bases from V and 5 from J, leaving 10 bases between them. CDR3 sequence reads: CASSLEGTYGYTL. DNA for the CDR3: TGTGCCAGCAGTTTGGAGGGAACATATGGCTACACCCTC.

Many counts were recorded for this clonotype. The V gene is TRBV20-1, the J gene TRBJ2-3; TRBD2 aligns across 11 bases. V was pared by 5 bases and J by 7 bases, with 8 bases of the junction left unmatched. The CDR3 length is 14 residues. Germline V gene sequence: CDR1 DFQATT, CDR2 SNEGSKA (reference sequence). The DNA of the CDR3 is TGCAGTGCTCACCTAGCGGGGGGCGCCTATACGCAGTATTTT. Translation gives CSAHLAGGAYTQYF.

This clonotype was seen a few times. The V gene is TRBV7-8, the J gene TRBJ1-1; no firm D call. This CDR3 is built from 13 residues. V gave up 3 bases and J gave up 3 bases, with 8 bases separating them. From germline, CDR1 is SGHVS and CDR2 FQNEAQ. Here the CDR3 DNA reads TGTGCCAGCAGCTTGAGCTCCTACACTGAAGCTTTCTTT. It specifies CASSLSSYTEAFF. Drawing the rest from reference TRBV7-8 and TRBJ1-1, the complete variable domain is GAGVSQSPRYKVAKRGQDVALRCDPISGHVSLFWYQQALGQGPEFLTYFQNEAQLDKSGLPSDRFFAERPEGSVSTLKIQRTQQEDSAVYLCASSLSSYTEAFFGQGTRLTVV.